This T cell receptor beta chain was recorded in a study of cytomegalovirus exposure and HLA in healthy donors. The study, taken as a whole, reports: Productive status was seen about 87% or about 30% of the time for most TCR beta V segments in an earlier analysis.

The V gene lost 2 bases and the J gene lost 1 base, with 9 bases spanning the gap. CDR1 MDHEN and CDR2 SYDVKM come from the germline V gene. The CDR3 has 14 residues. Use of 60 Vbeta and 13 Jbeta primers characterized the PCR. TCRdb's table, derived via immunoSEQ multiplex PCR, lists solely in-frame clones and lacks some. The data hold 150,000 to 200,000 clones, with roughly 84% observed a single time. As regards this clone: The antigen is not known.

The J gene is TRBJ2-7, the V gene TRBV28; D may be TRBD2 (5 bases). Sequenced material: PBMCs. The source of this sequence is a man aged 18 to 29 in good health and CMV-seronegative. The DNA for the CDR3 is TGTGCCAGCAGTTTACCGGGGAGTTCCTACGAGCAGTACTTC. This sequence encodes CASSLPGSSYEQYF. Using reference TRBV28 and TRBJ2-7 for the parts outside the CDR3, the full variable domain is DVKVTQSSRYLVKRTGEKVFLECVQDMDHENMFWYRQDPGLGLRLIYFSYDVKMKEKGDIPEGYSVSREKKERFSLILESASTNQTSMYLCASSLPGSSYEQYFGPGTRLTVT.